Below, 15 T cell receptor beta chains from the same sample are listed, as sequenced in a study of lymphopenia after photon versus proton radiotherapy. Method: immunoSEQ multiplex PCR; TCRdb's copy keeps in-frame clones and lacks some. The repertoire includes approximately 50,000 clones, around 88% of them detected once, and roughly 27% sits in the top ten. The source material was peripheral blood, sampled from a patient treated with photon-based radiotherapy. The source of these receptors is a man aged 50 to 59 with gastric cancer.

The rearrangement links TRBV10-2 to TRBJ2-7; TRBD1 or TRBD2 may be the D gene (6 bases each). The CDR3 consists of 14 residues. The V end lost 3 bases, the J end lost 5 bases, and 14 bases lay between the germline ends. Germline V CDR1 and CDR2: WSHSY, SAAADI. This chain's CDR3 is CASSEFWGAHEQYF. CDR3 in DNA: TGCGCCAGCAGTGAATTCTGGGGGGCCCACGAGCAGTACTTC.

This clone came up a few times. The chain combines TRBV7-9 with TRBJ2-1; TRBD2 might be the D (6 bases). The germline V gene has CDR1 SEHNR and CDR2 FQNEAQ (reference sequence). The CDR3 sequence is 16 residues long. Trimming shortened V by 1 base and J by 9 bases, and 19 bases separated the two germline ends. The CDR3 nucleotides read TGTGCCAGCAGCTTAGTAGGCCAGAGGACTACAATTGAGCAGTTCTTC. This codes for CASSLVGQRTTIEQFF. The entire variable domain, with the rest obtained from reference TRBV7-9 and TRBJ2-1, is as follows: DTGVSQNPRHKITKRGQNVTFRCDPISEHNRLYWYRQTLGQGPEFLTYFQNEAQLEKSRLLSDRFSAERPKGSFSTLEIQRTEQGDSAMYLCASSLVGQRTTIEQFFGPGTRLTVL.

The chain couples TRBV6-1 to TRBJ2-7; D is perhaps TRBD2 (5 bases). The CDR3 consists of 14 residues. Trimming shortened V by 1 base and J by 6 bases, and 13 bases separated the two germline ends. The germline gives CDR1 MNHNS, CDR2 SASEGT. CDR3 protein: CASSEGTPLGEQYF. The CDR3 DNA follows: TGTGCCAGCAGTGAAGGGACTCCTTTGGGCGAGCAGTACTTC.

The chain recombines TRBV21-1 with TRBJ1-3. TRBV21-1 is termed a pseudogene. The CDR3 totals 18 residues. CDR3 residues: CASSKFPGGERSGNTIYF. The CDR3 DNA reads TGTGCCAGCAGCAAATTCCCTGGGGGGGAACGCTCTGGAAACACCATATATTTT.

The chain links TRBV18 to TRBJ2-1, with 8 positions matching TRBD2. The CDR3 spans 16 residues. V lost 3 bases to trimming and J lost 6 bases; unmatched junction nucleotides: 10. Germline lookup yields CDR1 KGHSH and CDR2 LQKENI. CDR3 bases: TGTGCCAGCTCACCCAGGGGACTAGAGGGACCCAATGAGCAGTTCTTC. It codes for CASSPRGLEGPNEQFF.

The rearrangement joins TRBV7-9 to TRBJ2-2; TRBD2 agrees at 7 bases. Germline V gene sequence: CDR1 SEHNR, CDR2 FQNEAQ (reference sequence). The CDR3 runs to 17 residues. V lost 10 bases, J lost 7 bases, and 21 bases stayed unmatched. The chain's CDR3 is CATTPQRGGSGVGELFF. The CDR3 bases are TGTGCCACCACCCCTCAGCGTGGCGGGAGTGGGGTCGGGGAGCTGTTTTTT.

This chain joins TRBV7-3 and TRBJ2-7; TRBD2 might be the D (6 bases). CDR1 and CDR2 (germline): SGHTA, FQGTGA. The CDR3 loop spans 18 amino acids. Trimming shortened V by 3 bases and J by 1 base, and 22 bases separated the two germline ends. CDR3 coding DNA: TGTGCCAGCAGCTTTGGCCCCCCTGGTAGCGGATATTCCTACGAGCAGTACTTC. It is translated as CASSFGPPGSGYSYEQYF.

The chain couples TRBV11-3 to TRBJ2-1; TRBD2 matches at 11 bases. This CDR3 comprises 15 residues. Per the germline V gene, CDR1 is SGHNT and CDR2 is YENEEA. V shed 5 bases, J shed 3 bases, and the junction held 3 bases outside the gene matches. The CDR3 region is CASSLGTSGYNEQFF. The DNA of the CDR3 is TGTGCCAGCAGCCTCGGGACTAGCGGCTACAATGAGCAGTTCTTC.

The chain carries TRBV19 and TRBJ2-7; 9 bases agree with TRBD1. Germline V gene lookup returns CDR1 LNHDA and CDR2 SQIVND (reference sequence). V shed 6 bases and J 4 bases; nucleotides not matched to a gene: 10. The CDR3 is 15 amino acids. CDR3 bases: TGTGCCAGTAGCCTAATTGCGGGACAGGGATACGAGCAGTACTTC. This sequence encodes CASSLIAGQGYEQYF.

This clone is a singleton in its sample. The chain carries TRBV6-1 and TRBJ1-1; D is uncertain. From germline, CDR1 is MNHNS and CDR2 SASEGT. The V gene lost 1 base and the J gene lost 0 bases, with 9 bases spanning the gap. The length of the CDR3 is 15 residues. CDR3 residues: CASSEEGRLNTEAFF. The CDR3 nucleotides are TGTGCCAGCAGTGAAGAAGGGAGGTTGAACACTGAAGCTTTCTTT.

V gene TRBV4-1 combines with J gene TRBJ2-1; no clear D. CDR1 and CDR2 (germline): MGHRA, YSYEKL. The V gene lost 0 bases and the J gene lost 9 bases, with 15 bases spanning the gap. The CDR3 runs to 15 residues. CDR3: CASSQEGASRAEQFF. The DNA of the CDR3 is TGCGCCAGCAGCCAAGAAGGTGCCTCTAGGGCTGAGCAGTTCTTC.

The rearrangement uses TRBV6-4 and TRBJ1-1; possible D gene TRBD1, 6 bases. Germline V gene data show CDR1 as MRHNA and CDR2 as SNTAGT. V was shortened by 1 base and J by 5 bases, with 8 bases between the two germline ends. CDR3 length: 13 residues. The CDR3, as DNA: TGTGCCAGCAGTGACTTCAGGGGAACTGAAGCTTTCTTT. Amino acid sequence: CASSDFRGTEAFF.

The chain carries TRBV7-9 and TRBJ1-1; 8 positions match TRBD1. This CDR3 is built from 18 residues. Germline V CDR1 and CDR2: SEHNR, FQNEAQ (reference sequence). The V segment lost 11 bases and the J segment 0 bases; nucleotides outside the gene matches: 20. The CDR3 coding sequence is TGTGCCTCTAGAGCGGGAATCGACAGGGGAAGGATGAACACTGAAGCTTTCTTT. Its translation: CASRAGIDRGRMNTEAFF.

This clone showed up just once. This sequence joins TRBV27 and TRBJ1-4, with D possibly matching TRBD1 (5 bases). From germline, CDR1 is MNHEY and CDR2 SMNVEV (reference sequence). The length of the CDR3 is 15 residues. V lost 0 bases and J 8 bases, leaving 13 bases between the germline ends. CDR3 sequence (DNA): TGTGCCAGCAGTTTATCGGGGGGGGTCCGGGAAAAACTGTTTTTT. This codes for CASSLSGGVREKLFF.

The chain uses TRBV6-4 and TRBJ1-1; the match to TRBD1 covers 8 bases. J lost 5 bases, V lost 2 bases, and 7 bases had no gene match. The CDR3 extends over 15 amino acids. Germline lookup yields CDR1 MRHNA and CDR2 SNTAGT. CDR3 DNA sequence: TGTGCCAGCAGTGACCGAACAGGGGGTTGGACTGAAGCTTTCTTT. Translated: CASSDRTGGWTEAFF.